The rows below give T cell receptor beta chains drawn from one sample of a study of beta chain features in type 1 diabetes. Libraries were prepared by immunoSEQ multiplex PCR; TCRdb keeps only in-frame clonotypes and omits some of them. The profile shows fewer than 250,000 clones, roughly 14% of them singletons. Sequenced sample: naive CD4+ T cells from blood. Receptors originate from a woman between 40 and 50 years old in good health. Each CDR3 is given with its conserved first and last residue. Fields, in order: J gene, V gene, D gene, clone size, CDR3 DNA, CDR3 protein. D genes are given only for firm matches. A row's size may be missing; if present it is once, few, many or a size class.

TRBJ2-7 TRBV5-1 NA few TGCGCCAGCAGCTCAGGGTTGGGCGAGCAGTACTTC CASSSGLGEQYF
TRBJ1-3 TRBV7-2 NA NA TGTGCCAGCAGCCCGAGGACATCAGACTCTGGAAACACCATATATTTT CASSPRTSDSGNTIYF
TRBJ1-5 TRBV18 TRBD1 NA TGTGCCAGCTCACCAATACCTCCAGGGGGGAATCAGCCCCAGCATTTT CASSPIPPGGNQPQHF
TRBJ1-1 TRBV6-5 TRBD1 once TGTGCCAGCAGAGGACAGGGTGTAACTGAAGCTTTCTTT CASRGQGVTEAFF
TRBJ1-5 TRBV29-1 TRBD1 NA TGCAGCGTTTCCGGACAGGACGGCAATCAGCCCCAGCATTTT CSVSGQDGNQPQHF
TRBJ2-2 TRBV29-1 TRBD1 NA TGCAGCGTGGGACAGGGAATTTACACCGGGGAGCTGTTTTTT CSVGQGIYTGELFF
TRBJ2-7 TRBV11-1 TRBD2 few TGTGCCAGCAGCGCTAGCGGGGGGCGTGACTACGAGCAGTACTTC CASSASGGRDYEQYF
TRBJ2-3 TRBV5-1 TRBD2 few TGCGCCAGCAGCCCTACTAGCGGGGGTAGAGATACGCAGTATTTT CASSPTSGGRDTQYF
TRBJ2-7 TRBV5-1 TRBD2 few TGCGCCAGCAGTTTCCAGTTCGGGGAGGGATACGAGCAGTACTTC CASSFQFGEGYEQYF
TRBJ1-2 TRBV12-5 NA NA TGTGCTAGTGGTTCCTCAGGGCCTGGCACCTCCTATGGCTACACCTTC CASGSSGPGTSYGYTF
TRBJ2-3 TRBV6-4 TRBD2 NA TGTGCCAGCAGTGTTTTTCCTAGCGGGGGGGCCGGAGATACGCAGTATTTT CASSVFPSGGAGDTQYF
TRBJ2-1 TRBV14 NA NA TGTGCCAGCAGCCCGTGGGGACTCTCCTACAATGAGCAGTTCTTC CASSPWGLSYNEQFF
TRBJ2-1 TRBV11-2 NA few TGTGCCAGCAGCCGAAACAGGGGGGGCCTCCTCGGATCCTACAATGAGCAGTTCTTC CASSRNRGGLLGSYNEQFF
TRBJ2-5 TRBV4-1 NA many TGCGCCACCCAAGACTCGGGTCAATACCGAGAGACCCAGTACTTC CATQDSGQYRETQYF
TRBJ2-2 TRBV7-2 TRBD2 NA TGTGCCAGCAGCCTACTAGCGGGGGCTCCGAACACCGGGGAGCTGTTTTTT CASSLLAGAPNTGELFF
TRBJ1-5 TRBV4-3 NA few TGCGCCAGCAGCCAAGATACAGGCACTCAGCCCCAGCATTTT CASSQDTGTQPQHF